What follows are 32 T cell receptor beta chains derived from one specimen sequenced in a study of spatial heterogeneity in lung cancer. Time point denoted: blood at routine non-recurrence follow-up after resection. A single record per CDR3 protein comes from TCRdb applying MiXCR to the 5' RACE reads. The table shows 170 or so distinct CDR3 sequences, with around two fifths occurring only once. This specimen consisted of PBMCs, obtained at follow-up. The receptor set was obtained from a male donor with early-stage non-small cell lung cancer.

For this clonotype: As an off-target read in a library built for alpha chains, this beta chain has a frequency of little significance. The chain recombines TRBV5-5 with TRBJ1-4, with D maybe TRBD1 (5 bases). CDR3 size: 16 residues. V lost 5 bases and J lost 4, with 18 bases in between. The germline V gene encodes CDR1 SGHKS and CDR2 YYEKEE (reference sequence). The CDR3 DNA reads as TGTGCCAGCAGTACAGAATCAGGGCGAGGTAATGAAAAACTGTTTTTT. It yields the protein CASSTESGRGNEKLFF.

This clonotype was counted a few times. This beta chain was picked up by a library intended for alpha chains and is off target, so its count carries little meaning. This chain joins TRBV24-1 and TRBJ2-1; 7 bases match TRBD2. Losses at the gene ends were 5 bases for V and 0 bases for J; bases not matched to a gene: 3. The CDR3 has 15 residues. In germline, CDR1 is KGHDR, CDR2 SFDVKD. The CDR3 region is CATSAGGSSYNEQFF. The CDR3 bases are TGTGCCACCAGTGCGGGCGGGAGCTCCTACAATGAGCAGTTCTTC.

This clonotype has just a few counts. Found in a library prepared for alpha chains, this beta chain is an off-target read, and its abundance has little meaning. The chain couples TRBV18 to TRBJ2-2; D gene uncertain. Germline V gives CDR1 KGHSH, CDR2 LQKENI. The CDR3 runs to 13 residues. The ends were cut back, 3 bases at V and 7 bases at J, with 9 bases in the middle. The CDR3 reads CASSPGFVGELFF. Here the CDR3 DNA reads TGTGCCAGCTCACCCGGATTCGTCGGGGAGCTGTTTTTT. Based on the CDR3 plus reference TRBV18 and TRBJ2-2, the full variable domain is NAGVMQNPRHLVRRRGQEARLRCSPMKGHSHVYWYRQLPEEGLKFMVYLQKENIIDESGMPKERFSAEFPKEGPSILRIQQVVRGDSAAYFCASSPGFVGELFFGEGSRLTVL.

This clonotype showed up just a few times. The library was designed around alpha chains, so this beta chain is a stray read whose abundance carries little weight. The chain joins TRBV7-9 to TRBJ1-6; D unresolved. CDR1 and CDR2 (germline): SEHNR, FQNEAQ (reference sequence). The CDR3 spans 14 residues. This chain's CDR3 is CAVEGESGRSPLHF. CDR3 nucleotide sequence: TGTGCGGTGGAGGGCGAGTCTGGAAGATCACCCCTCCACTTT.

This clonotype occurred a few times. Within a library made for alpha chains, this beta chain is off target, and its count is uninformative. This chain connects TRBV7-2 to TRBJ2-2; 7 positions agree with TRBD1. CDR1 is SGHTA and CDR2 is FQGNSA in the germline V gene. The CDR3 totals 14 residues. The V segment lost 4 bases and the J segment 6 bases; nucleotides outside the gene matches: 5. The CDR3 DNA reads as TGTGCCAGCAGCTCACAGGGGTTCGCCGGGGAGCTGTTTTTT. It is translated as CASSSQGFAGELFF.

In this sample, this clonotype is hyperexpanded (1% or more). Since it is a stray read in a library aimed at alpha chains, this beta chain has a size that is not meaningful. The chain is built from TRBV14 and TRBJ2-1, with 12 bases identical to TRBD2. Germline CDR1 reads SGHDN; CDR2 reads FVKESK. J was trimmed by 6 bases and V by 5 bases; bases with no gene match: 8. CDR3 size: 16 residues. The CDR3 spells CASSEFTGLAGNEQFF. The CDR3 DNA reads as TGTGCCAGCAGCGAATTCACGGGACTAGCGGGCAATGAGCAGTTCTTC.

On this clonotype: The library was prepared for alpha chains; this beta chain is a stray read, so its frequency means little. V gene TRBV28 combines with J gene TRBJ2-1; D unclear. Per germline, CDR1 MDHEN and CDR2 SYDVKM. V was trimmed by 5 bases and J by 0 bases, leaving 8 bases between them. The CDR3 is 14 residues long. The CDR3 region has the DNA TGTGCCAGCAGTGTAGGACGCTCCTACAATGAGCAGTTCTTC. Its protein is CASSVGRSYNEQFF.

Only a few counts were recorded for this clonotype. A library prepared for alpha chains yielded this beta chain as an off-target read; its size is of little meaning. The chain employs TRBV28 and TRBJ2-6; D not resolved. Germline V gene lookup returns CDR1 MDHEN and CDR2 SYDVKM. The CDR3 is made up of 13 amino acids. V dropped 4 bases and J dropped 4 bases, with 5 bases sitting between them. The CDR3 DNA is TGTGCCAGCAGTTATAGGGGGGCCAACGTCCTGACTTTC. Encoded protein: CASSYRGANVLTF.

Concerning this clonotype itself: Since the library was made to target alpha chains, this beta chain is a stray read and its abundance is not meaningful. This chain uses TRBV29-1 with TRBJ2-7; a weak D match, TRBD1 (5 bases). The CDR3 extends over 13 amino acids. Trimming took 3 bases from V and 0 from J, leaving 9 bases between them. Looked up from germline, CDR1 is SQVTM and CDR2 is ANQGSEA. CDR3 bases: TGCAGCGTTGAGGAGACAGCCTCCTACGAGCAGTACTTC. Translated: CSVEETASYEQYF.

As for this clonotype: This beta chain is a stray read from a library made for alpha chains; its abundance is not meaningful. This sequence joins TRBV9 and TRBJ2-5; 8 bases map to TRBD1. The V gene end was trimmed by 3 bases and the J gene end by 7 bases; junction bases not matched to a gene: 11. This CDR3 is built from 15 residues. Germline V gene sequence: CDR1 SGDLS, CDR2 YYNGEE. The CDR3: CASSGLTGAGGTQYF. The DNA for the CDR3 is TGTGCCAGCAGCGGACTGACAGGGGCCGGCGGGACCCAGTACTTC.

About this clonotype: This beta chain lies outside the target of a library built for alpha chains; its clone size means little. CDR3 amino acids: CASSLGDNNEQYF. The DNA for the CDR3 is TGCGCCAGCAGCTTGGGGGACAACAACGAGCAGTACTTC. V usage is TRBV5-1 and J usage is TRBJ2-7; the D gene is possibly TRBD1 (6 bases). Trimming removed 0 bases from V and 5 bases from J, with 9 bases in between. The CDR3 totals 13 residues. Germline CDR1 SGHRS, CDR2 YFSETQ. The full variable domain, its missing parts supplied by reference TRBV5-1 and TRBJ2-7, is KAGVTQTPRYLIKTRGQQVTLSCSPISGHRSVSWYQQTPGQGLQFLFEYFSETQRNKGNFPGRFSGRQFSNSRSEMNVSTLELGDSALYLCASSLGDNNEQYFGPGTRLTVT.

This clonotype was seen a handful of times. Since the library was made to target alpha chains, this beta chain is a stray read and its abundance is not meaningful. This sequence joins TRBV15 and TRBJ1-5, with D possibly matching TRBD1 (6 bases). The V end lost 1 base, the J end lost 4 bases, and 11 bases lay between the germline ends. The CDR3 consists of 15 residues. The germline CDR1 and CDR2 sequences are LNHNV and YYDKDF (reference sequence). The CDR3 nucleotides read TGTGCCACCAGCAGAGCGGGGGCACAGAATCAGCCCCAGCATTTT. It encodes CATSRAGAQNQPQHF.

Of note for this clonotype: This beta chain is an unintended read in a library built for alpha chains; its size means little. This chain links TRBV20-1 with TRBJ2-5; 7 bases line up with TRBD2. The ends lost 7 bases at V and 4 bases at J; junction bases unmatched: 9. This CDR3 is built from 13 residues. The germline gives CDR1 DFQATT, CDR2 SNEGSKA (reference sequence). The CDR3 spells CSESAGARETQYF. The CDR3 bases are TGCAGTGAATCCGCGGGAGCAAGAGAGACCCAGTACTTC.

As concerns this clonotype: This beta chain represents an off-target read in a library built for alpha chains; its size is of limited meaning. The chain is built from TRBV23-1 and TRBJ2-2; D may match TRBD1 or TRBD2 (5 bases each). TRBV23-1 is labeled an ORF, and its function is uncertain. The CDR3 contains 15 residues. V was pared by 7 bases and J by 6 bases, with 18 bases between. The DNA of the CDR3 is TGCGCCAGCACCCATACGGGCAGAGGGGCCGGGGAGCTGTTTTTT. This gives the protein CASTHTGRGAGELFF.

On this clonotype: The library was built for alpha chains, so this beta chain is an off-target read and its size means little. This chain joins TRBV11-3 and TRBJ2-2; unclear D gene. Trimming cost V 4 bases and J 7 bases, with 10 bases left between them. This CDR3 is 13 amino acids long. Per the germline V gene, CDR1 is SGHNT and CDR2 is YENEEA. The CDR3 loop reads CASSSRLGGELFF. The CDR3 nucleotides read TGTGCCAGCAGCTCCCGCTTGGGCGGGGAGCTGTTTTTT. The full variable domain, its missing parts supplied by reference TRBV11-3 and TRBJ2-2, is EAGVVQSPRYKIIEKKQPVAFWCNPISGHNTLYWYLQNLGQGPELLIRYENEEAVDDSQLPKDRFSAERLKGVDSTLKIQPAELGDSAVYLCASSSRLGGELFFGEGSRLTVL.

In this sample, this clonotype turned up a few times. This beta chain was picked up by a library intended for alpha chains and is off target, so its count carries little meaning. This chain links TRBV2 with TRBJ2-1; a weak D match, TRBD2 (6 bases). This CDR3 is built from 16 residues. The germline gives CDR1 SNHLY, CDR2 FYNNEI. Trimming took 7 bases from V and 4 from J, leaving 20 bases between them. The CDR3 reads CASMAGLTREYNEQFF. The CDR3 nucleotides read TGTGCCAGCATGGCGGGGCTTACCCGAGAGTACAATGAGCAGTTCTTC.

Remarks on this clonotype: In a library made to pick up alpha chains, this beta chain is a stray read with a size that means little. The rearrangement links TRBV7-3 to TRBJ1-1; TRBD1 agrees at 8 bases. Trimming removed 5 bases from V and 0 bases from J; junction bases left unmatched: 5. Germline V gives CDR1 SGHTA, CDR2 FQGTGA. The CDR3 runs to 15 residues. CDR3 in DNA: TGTGCCAGCAGCATCGGACAGGGCATGAACACTGAAGCTTTCTTT. Its protein product is CASSIGQGMNTEAFF.

This clonotype is classed as hyperexpanded. Since it is a stray read in a library aimed at alpha chains, this beta chain has a size that is not meaningful. The chain recombines TRBV18 with TRBJ2-7; tentative D call: TRBD2 (6 bases). Per the germline V gene, CDR1 is KGHSH and CDR2 is LQKENI. Trimming took off 3 bases at V and 6 bases at J, with 9 bases between the two ends. The CDR3 consists of 12 residues. The CDR3 protein is CASSPGGSEQYF. The CDR3 DNA sequence: TGTGCCAGCTCACCCGGGGGTAGCGAGCAGTACTTC.

In its sample, this clonotype was seen a few times. Since the library was made to target alpha chains, this beta chain is a stray read and its abundance is not meaningful. This chain uses TRBV7-3 with TRBJ2-6; D is unresolved. The CDR3 has 14 residues. V was trimmed by 1 base and J by 2 bases, leaving 3 bases between them. Germline V gene lookup returns CDR1 SGHTA and CDR2 FQGTGA. CDR3 in amino acids: CASSLMAGANVLTF. CDR3 nucleotides: TGTGCCAGCAGCTTAATGGCTGGGGCCAACGTCCTGACTTTC.

As regards this clonotype: Since it is a stray read in a library aimed at alpha chains, this beta chain has a size that is not meaningful. The V gene is TRBV4-1, the J gene TRBJ2-2; 8 nucleotides agree with TRBD2. CDR1 and CDR2 from the germline V gene are MGHRA and YSYEKL. This CDR3 region has 16 residues. The J segment lost 3 bases and the V segment lost 2 bases, leaving 5 bases of the junction unmatched. The CDR3 DNA reads TGCGCCAGCAGCCAACCGGGACTAGTGCACACCGGGGAGCTGTTTTTT. This sequence encodes CASSQPGLVHTGELFF.

This clonotype was counted only a few times. Because the library targeted alpha chains, this beta chain is an off-target read whose size means little. V is TRBV12-3 or TRBV12-4 and J is TRBJ2-1; tentative D call: TRBD2 (5 bases). V was trimmed by 6 bases and J by 7 bases, leaving 7 bases between them. This CDR3 has 11 amino acids. The CDR3: CASSEGNEQFF. The CDR3 nucleotides read TGTGCCAGCAGCGAGGGAAATGAGCAGTTCTTC.

In regard to this clonotype: Because this beta chain is a stray read in a library intended to capture alpha chains, its abundance should not be given much weight. This rearrangement joins TRBV7-8 to TRBJ2-7; D may be TRBD1 (6 bases). Germline V gene lookup returns CDR1 SGHVS and CDR2 FQNEAQ. The length of the CDR3 is 14 residues. The ends were cut back, 5 bases at V and 5 bases at J, with 16 bases in the middle. The DNA of the CDR3 is TGTGCCAGCAGCCGATATGGCAGGGGAGACGAGCAGTACTTC. This codes for CASSRYGRGDEQYF.

There are a few counts of this clonotype. This beta chain turned up in a library designed for alpha chains; as an off-target read, its abundance says little. The chain links TRBV2 to TRBJ2-1; D gene unclear. The CDR3 spans 14 residues. Germline V gene sequence: CDR1 SNHLY, CDR2 FYNNEI. Trimming pared 7 bases from V and 2 bases from J, leaving 12 bases between. CDR3 amino acids: CASNPVSPYNEQFF. The DNA of the CDR3 is TGTGCCAGCAATCCGGTCTCACCCTACAATGAGCAGTTCTTC.

The table lists this clonotype with a few counts. A library made for alpha chains picked up this beta chain off target, so its size means little. The rearrangement uses TRBV6-2 or TRBV6-3 and TRBJ2-6; D is unclear. The V end lost 6 bases, the J end lost 0 bases, and 6 bases lay between the germline ends. This CDR3 spans 14 amino acids. Germline V lookup: CDR1 MNHEY, CDR2 SVGEGT. The CDR3 is CASSLLSGANVLTF. CDR3 bases: TGTGCCAGCAGCCTCCTCTCTGGGGCCAACGTCCTGACTTTC.

In the case of this clonotype: Because this beta chain is a stray read in a library intended to capture alpha chains, its abundance should not be given much weight. The genes are TRBV2 and TRBJ2-3, with no clear D. Trimming cost V 1 base and J 2 bases, with 7 bases left between them. The CDR3 consists of 14 residues. The V gene's germline CDR1 is SNHLY and CDR2 FYNNEI. The CDR3: CASSEGLDTDTQYF. The CDR3 DNA follows: TGTGCCAGCAGTGAAGGCCTAGACACAGATACGCAGTATTTT.

This clonotype is termed hyperexpanded. This beta chain is a stray sequence in a library constructed for alpha chains; its clone size is not meaningful. The chain employs TRBV13 and TRBJ2-5; D unclear. The CDR3 totals 13 residues. The germline gives CDR1 PRHDT, CDR2 FYEKMQ (reference sequence). Deletions cut 2 bases from V and 5 bases from J, with 9 bases between. The CDR3 loop reads CASSLNGEETQYF. CDR3 bases: TGTGCCAGCAGCTTAAACGGAGAGGAGACCCAGTACTTC.

This clonotype occurred a few times. This beta chain was picked up by a library intended for alpha chains and is off target, so its count carries little meaning. The chain is built from TRBV5-6 and TRBJ2-3; no reliable D call. CDR1 SGHDT and CDR2 YYEEEE come from the germline V gene. With 3 bases removed from V and 4 bases from J, the gap between germline ends came to 9 bases. This CDR3 region has 13 residues. Written as DNA, the CDR3 is TGTGCCAGCAGCTCCCGTCCCGCAGATACGCAGTATTTT. This translates into CASSSRPADTQYF.

For this clonotype: Within a library made for alpha chains, this beta chain is off target, and its count is uninformative. The gene calls are TRBV27 and TRBJ2-7; no definite D call. The CDR3 spans 13 residues. V dropped 3 bases and J dropped 7 bases, with 13 bases sitting between them. The germline V gene has CDR1 MNHEY and CDR2 SMNVEV (reference sequence). The CDR3 coding sequence is TGTGCCAGCAGTTTGAGGCCACCTAAAGAGCAGTACTTC. Residues: CASSLRPPKEQYF.

With regard to this clonotype: Because this beta chain is a stray read in a library intended to capture alpha chains, its abundance should not be given much weight. The chain couples TRBV27 to TRBJ2-4, with 10 nucleotides matching TRBD2. CDR1 is MNHEY, CDR2 SMNVEV, per germline (reference sequence). The junction had 12 bases not matched to a gene; V was cut back by 10 bases and J by 3 bases. The CDR3 length is 16 residues. The CDR3 loop reads CATPLTLAGLKNIQYF. Written as DNA, the CDR3 is TGTGCCACCCCGCTGACACTAGCGGGACTCAAAAACATTCAGTACTTC.

Concerning this clonotype: For a library built for alpha chains, this beta chain is a stray read; little rests on its size. The rearrangement joins TRBV5-5 to TRBJ1-1; TRBD1 matches at 9 bases. The CDR3 has 14 residues. The ends lost 4 bases at V and 6 bases at J; junction bases unmatched: 7. Germline assignment: CDR1 SGHKS and CDR2 YYEKEE (reference sequence). The CDR3 DNA follows: TGTGCCAGCAGCGTTGTAACAGGGGGCCCTGAAGCTTTCTTT. Its translation is CASSVVTGGPEAFF.

To note about this clonotype: A library prepared for alpha chains yielded this beta chain as an off-target read; its size is of little meaning. V gene TRBV11-2 combines with J gene TRBJ2-3; D ambiguous. V shed 2 bases and J shed 0 bases, with 12 bases lying between them. Germline V lookup: CDR1 SGHAT, CDR2 FQNNGV. The length of the CDR3 is 16 residues. The CDR3 DNA reads as TGTGCCAGCAGCTTACCGCTCGCCCCTAGCACAGATACGCAGTATTTT. It is translated as CASSLPLAPSTDTQYF. Full variable domain (remainder filled in from reference TRBV11-2 and TRBJ2-3): EAGVAQSPRYKIIEKRQSVAFWCNPISGHATLYWYQQILGQGPKLLIQFQNNGVVDDSQLPKDRFSAERLKGVDSTLKIQPAKLEDSAVYLCASSLPLAPSTDTQYFGPGTRLTVL.

Comment on this clonotype: A library prepared for alpha chains yielded this beta chain as an off-target read; its size is of little meaning. This rearrangement joins TRBV7-8 to TRBJ2-3, with D possibly matching TRBD1 (5 bases). The CDR3 totals 12 residues. Germline CDR1 is SGHVS and CDR2 is FQNEAQ. V was shortened by 3 bases and J by 6 bases, with 7 bases between the two germline ends. CDR3 bases: TGTGCCAGCAGCTTTGGGGCGGATACGCAGTATTTT. Translating it yields CASSFGADTQYF.